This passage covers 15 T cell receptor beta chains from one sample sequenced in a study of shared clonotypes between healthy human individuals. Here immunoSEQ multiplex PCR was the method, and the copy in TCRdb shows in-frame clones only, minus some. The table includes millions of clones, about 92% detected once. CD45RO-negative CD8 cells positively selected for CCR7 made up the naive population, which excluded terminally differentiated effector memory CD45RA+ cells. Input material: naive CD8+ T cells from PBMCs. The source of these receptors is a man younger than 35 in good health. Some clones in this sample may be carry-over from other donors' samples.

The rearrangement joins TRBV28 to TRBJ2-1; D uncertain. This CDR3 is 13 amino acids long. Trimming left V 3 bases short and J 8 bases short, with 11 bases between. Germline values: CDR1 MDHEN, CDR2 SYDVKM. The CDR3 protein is CASSLQGRHEQFF. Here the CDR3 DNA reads TGTGCCAGCAGTTTGCAAGGGCGCCATGAGCAGTTCTTC.

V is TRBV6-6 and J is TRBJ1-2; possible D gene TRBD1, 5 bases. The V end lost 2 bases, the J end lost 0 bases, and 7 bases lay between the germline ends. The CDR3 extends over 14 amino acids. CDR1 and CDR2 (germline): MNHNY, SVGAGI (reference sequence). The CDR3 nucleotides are TGTGCCAGCAGTTACCAGGGTACTAACTATGGCTACACCTTC. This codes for CASSYQGTNYGYTF.

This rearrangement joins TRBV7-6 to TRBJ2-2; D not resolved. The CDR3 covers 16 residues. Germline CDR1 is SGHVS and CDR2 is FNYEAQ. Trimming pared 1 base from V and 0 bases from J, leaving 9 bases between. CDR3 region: CASSLGRMSNTGELFF. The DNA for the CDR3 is TGTGCCAGCAGCTTAGGACGAATGTCGAACACCGGGGAGCTGTTTTTT.

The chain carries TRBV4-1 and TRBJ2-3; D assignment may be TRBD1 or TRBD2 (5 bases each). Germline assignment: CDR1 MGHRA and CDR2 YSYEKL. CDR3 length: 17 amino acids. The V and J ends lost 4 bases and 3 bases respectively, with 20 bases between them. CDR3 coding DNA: TGCGCCAGCAGCCTCCTACTATCCGGGACCCCGACAGATACGCAGTATTTT. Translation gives CASSLLLSGTPTDTQYF.

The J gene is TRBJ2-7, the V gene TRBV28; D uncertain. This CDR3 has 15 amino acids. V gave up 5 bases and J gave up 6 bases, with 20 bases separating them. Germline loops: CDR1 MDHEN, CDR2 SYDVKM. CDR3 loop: CASSPPQITTAEQYF. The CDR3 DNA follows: TGTGCCAGCAGTCCACCACAGATAACCACTGCCGAGCAGTACTTC.

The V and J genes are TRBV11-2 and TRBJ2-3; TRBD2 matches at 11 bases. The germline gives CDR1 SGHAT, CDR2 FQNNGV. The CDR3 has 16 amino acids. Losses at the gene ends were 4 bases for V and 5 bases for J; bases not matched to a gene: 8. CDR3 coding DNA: TGTGCCAGCAGCTCACCACTAGCGGGAGCGGGAGATACGCAGTATTTT. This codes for CASSSPLAGAGDTQYF.

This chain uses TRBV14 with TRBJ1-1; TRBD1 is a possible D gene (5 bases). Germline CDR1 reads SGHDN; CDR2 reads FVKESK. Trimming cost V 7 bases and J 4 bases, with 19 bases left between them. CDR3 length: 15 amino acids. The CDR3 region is CASTPRGIEGTEAFF. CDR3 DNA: TGTGCCAGCACCCCACGGGGGATCGAAGGCACTGAAGCTTTCTTT.

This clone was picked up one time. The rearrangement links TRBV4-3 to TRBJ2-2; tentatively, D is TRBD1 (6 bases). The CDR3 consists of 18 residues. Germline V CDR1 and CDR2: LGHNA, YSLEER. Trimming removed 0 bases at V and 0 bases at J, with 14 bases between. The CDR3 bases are TGCGCCAGCAGCCAAGAGTTGCCAGGGGCCACGAACACCGGGGAGCTGTTTTTT. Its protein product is CASSQELPGATNTGELFF.

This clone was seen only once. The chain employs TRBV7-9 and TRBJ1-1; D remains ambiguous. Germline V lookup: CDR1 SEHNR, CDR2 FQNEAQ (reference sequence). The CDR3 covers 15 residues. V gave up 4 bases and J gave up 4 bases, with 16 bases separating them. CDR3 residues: CASSSPLLLGTEAFF. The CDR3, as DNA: TGTGCCAGCAGCTCCCCACTATTGTTGGGCACTGAAGCTTTCTTT.

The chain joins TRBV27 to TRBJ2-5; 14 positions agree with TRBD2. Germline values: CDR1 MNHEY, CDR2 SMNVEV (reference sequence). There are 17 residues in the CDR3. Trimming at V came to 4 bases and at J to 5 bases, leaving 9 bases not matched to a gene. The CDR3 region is CASSYVGLAGVVETQYF. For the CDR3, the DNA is TGTGCCAGCAGTTACGTGGGACTAGCGGGAGTGGTGGAGACCCAGTACTTC.

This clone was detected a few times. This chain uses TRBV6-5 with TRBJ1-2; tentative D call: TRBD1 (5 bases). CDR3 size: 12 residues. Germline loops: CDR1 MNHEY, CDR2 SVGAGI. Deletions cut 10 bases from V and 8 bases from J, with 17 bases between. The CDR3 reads CATASIGGGYTF. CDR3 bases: TGTGCCACAGCCTCTATTGGGGGGGGCTACACCTTC.

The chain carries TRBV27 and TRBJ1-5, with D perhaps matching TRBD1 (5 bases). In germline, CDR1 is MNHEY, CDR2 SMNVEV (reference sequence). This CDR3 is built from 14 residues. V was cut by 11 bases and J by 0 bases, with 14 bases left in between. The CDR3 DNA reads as TGTGCCGCGGGGCAAAGACATAGCAATCAGCCCCAGCATTTT. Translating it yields CAAGQRHSNQPQHF.

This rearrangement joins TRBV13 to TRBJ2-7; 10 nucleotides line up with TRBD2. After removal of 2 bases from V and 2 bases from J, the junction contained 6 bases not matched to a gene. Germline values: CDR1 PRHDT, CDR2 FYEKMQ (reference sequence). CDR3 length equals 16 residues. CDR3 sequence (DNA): TGTGCCAGCAGCTTACGTACGGGACTAGCGCCCTACGAGCAGTACTTC. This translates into CASSLRTGLAPYEQYF.

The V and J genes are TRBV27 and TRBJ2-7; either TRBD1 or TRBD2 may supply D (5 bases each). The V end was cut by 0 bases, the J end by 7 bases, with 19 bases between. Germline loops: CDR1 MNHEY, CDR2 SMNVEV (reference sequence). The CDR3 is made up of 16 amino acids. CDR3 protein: CASSLSPGTLRREQYF. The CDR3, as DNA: TGTGCCAGCAGTTTATCGCCAGGGACCCTACGAAGAGAGCAGTACTTC.

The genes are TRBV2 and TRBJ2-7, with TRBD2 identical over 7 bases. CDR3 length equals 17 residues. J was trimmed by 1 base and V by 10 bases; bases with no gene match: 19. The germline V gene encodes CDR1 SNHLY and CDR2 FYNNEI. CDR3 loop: CANSLMSGTAGSYEQYF. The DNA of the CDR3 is TGTGCCAACTCCCTGATGAGCGGGACCGCGGGATCCTACGAGCAGTACTTC.